The subject of this entry is one TCR beta chain. It has no known antigen specificity. The record has no base qualities; no much larger clone is one base away. This sample stems from a study of STAT3 mutations in large granular lymphocyte leukemia (dated by TCRdb to 2018 to 2020). About the full investigation: Roughly half of the T-LGLL patients who were sequenced longitudinally carried canonical activating STAT3 mutations. Over half of the T-LGLL patients were given one or more immunosuppressive therapy regimens, and 30% to 45% of the treated patients had a hematologic response. Serial deep sequencing of TCRbeta CDR3 and STAT3 was performed in patients with T-cell large granular lymphocyte leukemia to reconstruct clonal hierarchy and dynamics. About 19 representative T-LGLL cases were selected from an initial cohort of some 200 LGL patients for longitudinal TCRbeta and STAT3 sequencing. A couple of patients with natural killer LGL leukemia were also sequenced longitudinally as controls within the study. For each patient, sequencing was performed at an average of around 4.2 time points, with a range of 2 to 8 samplings.

The same DNA, extracted from blood mononuclear cells, served for both the TCR sequencing and the STAT3 sequencing. TCRbeta libraries were sequenced on an Illumina MiSeq, and an average of roughly 39,000 productive templates per sample was obtained. TCRbeta CDR3 libraries were generated with the immunoSEQ assay using multiplex PCR amplification. Under the source paper's analysis protocol: Repertoire diversity was computed as previously defined, with values near 0 indicating extremely monoclonal samples. Drawn from immuneACCESS, this table holds only the in-frame rearrangements with V and J called that TCRdb kept. Clones are partly lost; checked studies trace under half to an unresolved V gene and leave the rest unexplained. The V and J calls and clone size are taken from that table; D and trimming were inferred from the DNA. Here the sample has under 15,000 clones; roughly 76% occur a single time. Less than 50% of the sample is in the top ten clones.

What the authors observed across the whole study: At least one immunodominant TCRbeta clonotype was present in every T-LGLL patient, and multiple immunodominant subclonotypes appeared in about half of the T-LGLL patients. Persisting codominant clonotypes in some patients meant a small but highly pathogenic clone may have been missed. TCR clonotype switching after therapy was seen in about 35% of the 18 patients, with all newly emerging clones being STAT3 wild type. Because no samples were available when a clone first appeared, clonal expansion had to be inferred from samplings taken at other points. Linking therapy response to changes in TCR clonal burden was complicated by variable intervals between samplings and by differing treatment regimens. In several patients, dominant TCR clone burden exceeded STAT3 mutant burden, suggesting STAT3 mutation arose secondarily within a pre-expanded clone.

CDR1 MNHNY and CDR2 SVGAGI are derived from the germline V gene (reference sequence). V loses 5 bases of germline sequence and J loses 5 bases, and the interval between the two ends is 10 bases. The CDR3 spans 12 residues, from the cysteine through the phenylalanine. Solely the CDR3 DNA is kept, with 36 bases framed from the first base. The TCR sequence derives from a man aged 55 to 70 with T-cell large granular lymphocyte leukemia. Some clones in this sample may be carry-over from other donors' samples. The age is the age at diagnosis. The chain employs TRBV6-6 and TRBJ2-7; confidence is insufficient to name the D gene. The sequencing sample was made of peripheral blood mononuclear cells. The CDR3 protein sequence reads: CASSQGFNEQYF. Here is the DNA: TGTGCCAGCAGTCAAGGTTTCAACGAGCAGTACTTC.